One and the same sample provided the 21 T cell receptor beta chains below, sequenced in a study of vaccination and CD4 T cells after COVID-19. The treatment denotes: approximately 9-day PBMC culture with coronavirus spike peptide pools or control peptides (ViraFEST assay). Their recognized antigens are unknown. The Oncomine TCR Beta short-read assay generated sequence data from the DNA of cultured CD4+ T cells. TCRdb passed the PCR reads through MiXCR, listing each CDR3 protein once. The sample lists nearly 15,000 distinct CDR3 sequences, roughly 50% occurring once. Material for sequencing was CD4+ T cells from blood, cultured in vitro. All receptors derive from a human donor who had recovered from COVID-19.

V is TRBV24-1 and J is TRBJ2-7; TRBD1 or TRBD2 may be the D gene (5 bases each). V was shortened by 0 bases and J by 2 bases, with 16 bases between the two germline ends. This CDR3 contains 17 residues. Germline loops: CDR1 KGHDR, CDR2 SFDVKD. This CDR3 reads CATSDLGDGPGAYEQYF. The CDR3 region has the DNA TGTGCCACCAGTGATTTGGGGGACGGTCCTGGAGCCTACGAGCAGTACTTC.

This clonotype appeared a few times. V gene TRBV27 combines with J gene TRBJ2-3, with 8 bases fitting TRBD2. There are 16 residues in the CDR3. V dropped 7 bases and J dropped 2; count of bases not matched to a gene: 11. Germline V gene data show CDR1 as MNHEY and CDR2 as SMNVEV (reference sequence). CDR3 in amino acids: CASTIPQLADTDTQYF. DNA of the CDR3: TGTGCCAGCACCATTCCCCAACTAGCGGACACAGATACGCAGTATTTT.

This clonotype was recorded a few times. The CDR3 DNA sequence: TGTGCCAGCACCACAAACAGGGGCGCCTTAAGGACCCAGTACTTC. Its translation: CASTTNRGALRTQYF. The chain couples TRBV28 to TRBJ2-5; 7 bases align to TRBD1. The CDR3 is 15 residues long. J gave up 7 bases and V 7 bases, and 15 bases lay outside the gene matches. Germline V gives CDR1 MDHEN, CDR2 SYDVKM.

CDR3 region: CASTLGYGYTF. CDR3 sequence (DNA): TGTGCCAGCACCCTCGGGTATGGCTACACCTTC. V gene TRBV28 combines with J gene TRBJ1-2; D gene uncertain. The CDR3 length is 11 residues. Germline values: CDR1 MDHEN, CDR2 SYDVKM. V lost 7 bases, J lost 5 bases, and 8 bases lay in between.

This chain uses TRBV12-3 or TRBV12-4 with TRBJ1-1, with D possibly TRBD1 on 5 matching bases. Trimming pared 3 bases from V and 1 base from J, leaving 9 bases between. The CDR3 extends over 14 amino acids. DNA for the CDR3: TGTGCCAGCAGTTTGGGGGTGGGGAACACTGAAGCTTTCTTT. The encoded protein is CASSLGVGNTEAFF.

V gene TRBV27 combines with J gene TRBJ2-7; unclear D gene. There are 13 residues in the CDR3. Germline loops: CDR1 MNHEY, CDR2 SMNVEV (reference sequence). The V and J ends lost 4 bases and 6 bases respectively, with 13 bases between them. CDR3 DNA: TGTGCCAGCAGTTATTCGTGGGAAGGCGAGCAGTACTTC. Its translation is CASSYSWEGEQYF.

The chain employs TRBV6-5 and TRBJ2-7; 7 nucleotides line up with TRBD1. Germline lookup yields CDR1 MNHEY and CDR2 SVGAGI. V trimming: 0 bases; J trimming: 3 bases; junction bases outside the gene matches: 2. This CDR3 has 14 residues. For the CDR3, the DNA is TGTGCCAGCAGTTACTCCAGGGGGATCTACGAGCAGTACTTC. Amino acids: CASSYSRGIYEQYF.

The genes are TRBV27 and TRBJ2-3, with D perhaps given as TRBD1 or TRBD2 (7 bases each). The germline V and J ends were trimmed by 2 bases and 4 bases, with 13 bases remaining between them. The CDR3 is 15 amino acids. Germline CDR1 reads MNHEY; CDR2 reads SMNVEV (reference sequence). CDR3 protein: CASSLGAGGADTQYF. The CDR3, as DNA: TGTGCCAGCAGTTTAGGGGCAGGGGGGGCAGATACGCAGTATTTT.

The chain combines TRBV5-8 with TRBJ2-5; the match to TRBD2 covers 9 bases. J was trimmed by 5 bases and V by 4 bases; bases with no gene match: 9. CDR1 SGHTS and CDR2 YDEGEE come from the germline V gene. The CDR3 loop spans 15 amino acids. Written as DNA, the CDR3 is TGTGCCAGCAGCCGAGGGACTAGCCCTAGGGAGACCCAGTACTTC. This codes for CASSRGTSPRETQYF. The variable domain in full, completed from reference TRBV5-8 and TRBJ2-5, reads EAGVTQSPTHLIKTRGQQATLRCSPISGHTSVYWYQQALGLGLQFLLWYDEGEERNRGNFPPRFSGRQFPNYSSELNVNALELEDSALYLCASSRGTSPRETQYFGPGTRLLVL.

The chain carries TRBV11-2 and TRBJ1-1; D is perhaps TRBD1 (5 bases). Germline CDR1 reads SGHAT; CDR2 reads FQNNGV. The CDR3 covers 13 residues. V was shortened by 1 base and J by 8 bases, with 11 bases between the two germline ends. The CDR3 loop is CASSLVRGQEAFF. Written as DNA, the CDR3 is TGTGCCAGCAGCTTAGTAAGAGGACAAGAAGCTTTCTTT.

The chain couples TRBV24-1 to TRBJ2-3, with 7 bases lining up with TRBD2. V shed 7 bases and J 4 bases; nucleotides not matched to a gene: 4. The CDR3 totals 13 residues. CDR1 is KGHDR and CDR2 is SFDVKD in the germline V gene. In DNA, the CDR3 is TGTGCCACCAGAGCGGGACTTTCAGATACGCAGTATTTT. This encodes CATRAGLSDTQYF.

This clonotype appeared a single time. This chain joins TRBV5-1 and TRBJ2-6; 9 bases line up with TRBD1. CDR3 length equals 17 residues. V trimming: 0 bases; J trimming: 4 bases; junction bases outside the gene matches: 5. Germline V gives CDR1 SGHRS, CDR2 YFSETQ. The CDR3 sequence is CASSLGTGAAGANVLTF. CDR3 sequence (DNA): TGCGCCAGCAGCTTGGGGACAGGGGCAGCCGGGGCCAACGTCCTGACTTTC.

The rearrangement uses TRBV7-8 and TRBJ2-1; D perhaps matches TRBD2 (6 bases). CDR1 is SGHVS and CDR2 is FQNEAQ in the germline V gene. CDR3 length equals 15 residues. The germline V and J ends were trimmed by 4 bases and 1 base, with 11 bases remaining between them. The CDR3 DNA reads TGTGCCAGCAGCTCCGGGACTTTATCCTACAATGAGCAGTTCTTC. It is translated as CASSSGTLSYNEQFF. The complete variable domain, with remaining parts taken from reference TRBV7-8 and TRBJ2-1, reads GAGVSQSPRYKVAKRGQDVALRCDPISGHVSLFWYQQALGQGPEFLTYFQNEAQLDKSGLPSDRFFAERPEGSVSTLKIQRTQQEDSAVYLCASSSGTLSYNEQFFGPGTRLTVL.

The chain carries TRBV5-1 and TRBJ1-5; TRBD1 matches 7 bases. Germline V gene data show CDR1 as SGHRS and CDR2 as YFSETQ. J gave up 1 base and V 4 bases, and 2 bases lay outside the gene matches. The length of the CDR3 is 14 residues. The CDR3 DNA reads as TGCGCCAGCAGCGAGGGGGCCAGCAATCAGCCCCAGCATTTT. Translated, it gives CASSEGASNQPQHF. Using reference TRBV5-1 and TRBJ1-5 for the parts outside the CDR3, the full variable domain is KAGVTQTPRYLIKTRGQQVTLSCSPISGHRSVSWYQQTPGQGLQFLFEYFSETQRNKGNFPGRFSGRQFSNSRSEMNVSTLELGDSALYLCASSEGASNQPQHFGDGTRLSIL.

This chain joins TRBV30 and TRBJ1-1; possible D gene TRBD1, 6 bases. With 5 bases removed from V and 4 bases from J, the gap between germline ends came to 17 bases. CDR1 and CDR2 (germline): GTSNPN, SVGIG (reference sequence). CDR3 length: 14 amino acids. For the CDR3, the DNA is TGTGCCTGGGCTAGAGGACAGTACAGCACTGAAGCTTTCTTT. Its translation is CAWARGQYSTEAFF.

V gene TRBV2 combines with J gene TRBJ1-4, with D unclear. This CDR3 contains 13 residues. Trimming removed 10 bases from V and 7 bases from J, with 16 bases in between. Germline assignment: CDR1 SNHLY and CDR2 FYNNEI. The CDR3 nucleotides are TGTGCCATTCTCCCGGGTCGTTCTGAAAAACTGTTTTTT. Translated, it gives CAILPGRSEKLFF.

V gene TRBV24-1 combines with J gene TRBJ2-7; D is perhaps TRBD1 or TRBD2 (5 bases each). CDR3 length: 12 residues. Germline CDR1 reads KGHDR; CDR2 reads SFDVKD. V was pared by 6 bases and J by 5 bases, with 10 bases between. In DNA, the CDR3 is TGTGCCACCAGTAATCAGGGAGACGAGCAGTACTTC. Translated, it gives CATSNQGDEQYF.

The chain links TRBV5-1 to TRBJ2-2; a possible D gene is TRBD2 (6 bases). V shed 2 bases and J shed 6 bases, with 11 bases lying between them. In germline, CDR1 is SGHRS, CDR2 YFSETQ. CDR3 size: 14 residues. The CDR3 nucleotides are TGCGCCAGCAGCTTAGATACTAGCTCCGGGGAGCTGTTTTTT. Translation: CASSLDTSSGELFF.

The J gene is TRBJ1-3, the V gene TRBV28; weak D call: TRBD1 (6 bases). Germline CDR1 MDHEN, CDR2 SYDVKM. V was cut by 2 bases and J by 7 bases, with 12 bases left in between. The CDR3 length is 14 residues. CDR3 loop: CASSLIGGLNTIYF. The CDR3 coding sequence is TGTGCCAGCAGTTTAATCGGGGGGCTTAACACCATATATTTT.

This clonotype came up once. The V gene is TRBV7-2, the J gene TRBJ2-1, with 9 bases identical to TRBD2. V shed 4 bases and J 7 bases; nucleotides not matched to a gene: 8. CDR3 length equals 15 residues. Germline CDR1 and CDR2: SGHTA and FQGNSA. In DNA form, the CDR3 reads TGTGCCAGCAGCTGGGTAGCGGGAGTGAGGAATGAGCAGTTCTTC. This translates into CASSWVAGVRNEQFF.

This sequence joins TRBV29-1 and TRBJ1-1; D gene uncertain. V shed 6 bases and J shed 6 bases, with 17 bases lying between them. Germline V gene data show CDR1 as SQVTM and CDR2 as ANQGSEA. CDR3 length: 13 amino acids. Here the CDR3 reads CSVWVRAGAEAFF. The CDR3 nucleotides are TGCAGCGTGTGGGTTCGGGCTGGGGCTGAAGCTTTCTTT.